This record looks at one TCR beta chain sequence and its context. Its matching antigen is unknown. Profiled with immunoSEQ multiplex PCR; TCRdb holds only in-frame clones, not every one. The table records 150,000 or so clones, 93% of them present only once. This CDR3 is 16 amino acids long. Germline V gene data show CDR1 as SGHVS and CDR2 as FNYEAQ. J was trimmed by 4 bases and V by 5 bases; bases with no gene match: 9. This sample was taken from a study of T cell responses to AZD1222 COVID-19 vaccine. Study-wide results and caveats: Among AZD1222 vaccinees, only five to seven were seropositive at baseline.

The material sequenced was peripheral blood, taken on day 0 of AZD1222 vaccination. This TCR derives from an adult in good health. V gene TRBV7-6 combines with J gene TRBJ1-3, with 9 bases that match TRBD1. The CDR3 nucleotides are TGTGCCAGCAGCATCCAGACAGGGGGGTTCGGAAACACCATATATTTT. Translation: CASSIQTGGFGNTIYF.